A single sample is the source of the 23 T cell receptor beta chains below, sequenced in a study of low-dose radiotherapy and immunotherapy resistance in tumors. With TRAV- and TRBV-specific primers, first-strand cDNA was made, covering the alpha and beta chains. TCRs were put through 15 to 25 PCR cycles of amplification with Phusion. A constant-region primer and the V-primer adapter served as the primer pair. TCRdb independently ran MiXCR on the reads; one entry per CDR3 protein. The sample shows around 90,000 distinct CDR3 sequences, approximately 20% of them seen only once. This sample's time point: before trial treatment. The material was PBMCs, obtained before treatment. The source is a male donor with prostate cancer.

This clonotype was detected ten times or more. The chain joins TRBV5-1 to TRBJ2-7; the D call may be TRBD1 or TRBD2 (5 bases each). There are 16 residues in the CDR3. V shed 5 bases and J shed 3 bases, with 21 bases lying between them. Per germline, CDR1 SGHRS and CDR2 YFSETQ. CDR3: CASSPHSGTDGYEQYF. CDR3 DNA: TGCGCCAGCAGTCCACACTCCGGGACGGACGGCTACGAGCAGTACTTC.

Many counts were recorded for this clonotype. The chain carries TRBV28 and TRBJ2-7; 8 positions agree with TRBD2. The CDR3 runs 14 residues. Germline V gives CDR1 MDHEN, CDR2 SYDVKM. After removal of 7 bases from V and 6 bases from J, the junction contained 11 bases not matched to a gene. The CDR3 nucleotides read TGTGCCAGCACCCAGGCGGGACTAGATAGCGAGCAGTACTTC. Translation: CASTQAGLDSEQYF.

V and J are TRBV6-6 and TRBJ1-2; D is unclear. V was pared by 2 bases and J by 5 bases, with 3 bases between. The CDR3 covers 11 residues. Germline CDR1 reads MNHNY; CDR2 reads SVGAGI (reference sequence). The CDR3 protein is CASSYIYGYTF. For the CDR3, the DNA is TGTGCCAGCAGTTACATTTATGGCTACACCTTC.

This clonotype was seen at least ten times. The V call is TRBV29-1, the J call TRBJ2-1; perhaps D is TRBD1 or TRBD2 (5 bases each). The V gene's germline CDR1 is SQVTM and CDR2 ANQGSEA. V was cut by 7 bases and J by 3 bases, with 16 bases left in between. The CDR3 totals 14 residues. CDR3 residues: CSARGDTHYNEQFF. In DNA, the CDR3 is TGCAGCGCCCGGGGCGACACACACTACAATGAGCAGTTCTTC.

There are many counts of this clonotype. This rearrangement joins TRBV12-3 or TRBV12-4 to TRBJ2-1; D is perhaps TRBD2 (7 bases). Trimming took 8 bases from V and 9 from J, leaving 17 bases between them. The CDR3 consists of 13 residues. The CDR3 spells CASLGGLLGEQFF. For the CDR3, the DNA is TGTGCCAGCCTCGGGGGGCTTTTGGGTGAGCAGTTCTTC.

This clonotype came up many times. The CDR3 sequence: CASSDPGLALTDTQYF. The CDR3 region has the DNA TGCGCCAGCTCGGATCCTGGACTAGCTCTAACAGATACGCAGTATTTT. V gene TRBV5-1 combines with J gene TRBJ2-3; 8 bases fit TRBD2. Germline values: CDR1 SGHRS, CDR2 YFSETQ. The CDR3 runs 16 residues. After removal of 7 bases from V and 3 bases from J, the junction contained 13 bases not matched to a gene.

About this clonotype: Given a far larger clone just one base away, this is likely a sequencing read error. The chain links TRBV27 to TRBJ2-1, with 8 bases that match TRBD1. From germline, CDR1 is MNHEY and CDR2 SMNVEV (reference sequence). This CDR3 has 15 residues. V shed 6 bases and J 10 bases; nucleotides not matched to a gene: 14. CDR3 in amino acids: CASSPGGRVYHEQFF. CDR3 bases: TGTGCCAGCAGCCCAGGGGGCAGGGTGTACCACGAGCAGTTCTTC.

Concerning this clonotype itself: This could be a read error, since a much larger clone is one nucleotide away. The V and J genes are TRBV7-6 and TRBJ2-2; D perhaps matches TRBD2 (6 bases). The germline V gene encodes CDR1 SGHVS and CDR2 FNYEAQ. The V end was cut by 5 bases, the J end by 4 bases, with 8 bases between. The CDR3 length is 13 residues. The CDR3 DNA is TGTGCCAGCAGCAGCGGGCCCACCGGGGAGCTGTTTTTT. It is translated as CASSSGPTGELFF.

The table lists this clonotype with many counts. The chain recombines TRBV9 with TRBJ2-1, with D perhaps TRBD2 (6 bases). V was cut by 0 bases and J by 5 bases, with 24 bases left in between. The CDR3 runs 19 residues. Germline CDR1 and CDR2: SGDLS and YYNGEE. CDR3 in amino acids: CASSVELGLKLSGDNEQFF. CDR3 nucleotide sequence: TGTGCCAGCAGCGTAGAGTTGGGGCTTAAGCTCTCGGGGGACAATGAGCAGTTCTTC.

The table lists this clonotype with many counts. V gene TRBV7-9 combines with J gene TRBJ2-3; 9 bases are shared with TRBD2. The CDR3 is 14 amino acids. V was pared by 6 bases and J by 2 bases, with 3 bases of the junction left unmatched. Germline CDR1 and CDR2: SEHNR and FQNEAQ (reference sequence). The CDR3 bases are TGTGCCAGCAGGCGGGGGGGAAACACAGATACGCAGTATTTT. Translated, it gives CASRRGGNTDTQYF.

Many counts were recorded for this clonotype. At one end, the junction sequence differs from germline, possibly due to a read error. This rearrangement joins TRBV13 to TRBJ2-1; TRBD2 matches 15 bases. Germline loops: CDR1 PRHDT, CDR2 FYEKMQ (reference sequence). The CDR3 covers 16 residues. In DNA form, the CDR3 reads TGTGCCAGCAGCCTATTAGGACTAGCGGGGGGGCTTGAGCAGTTCTTT. This encodes CASSLLGLAGGLEQFF.

This clonotype was counted many times. The V call is TRBV6-1, the J call TRBJ2-3; D is unresolved. The CDR3 covers 12 residues. Trimming cost V 6 bases and J 6 bases, with 10 bases left between them. CDR1 is MNHNS, CDR2 SASEGT, per germline. As DNA, the CDR3 is TGTGCCAGCAGACCCGACGGTGATACGCAGTATTTT. Its protein is CASRPDGDTQYF.

This clonotype appeared many times. This chain uses TRBV5-1 with TRBJ2-1; no clear D gene. Germline V gene lookup returns CDR1 SGHRS and CDR2 YFSETQ. The V end was cut by 0 bases, the J end by 0 bases, with 7 bases between. This CDR3 spans 15 amino acids. The DNA of the CDR3 is TGCGCCAGCAGCTTGGTCCGGGCCTCCTACAATGAGCAGTTCTTC. This translates into CASSLVRASYNEQFF.

At least ten counts were recorded for this clonotype. The chain is built from TRBV11-3 and TRBJ2-1, with 7 nucleotides matching TRBD1. Germline CDR1 reads SGHNT; CDR2 reads YENEEA. With 0 bases clipped from V and 7 bases from J, the junction kept 6 bases outside the gene matches. This CDR3 has 15 amino acids. CDR3 sequence (DNA): TGTGCCAGCAGCTTAGATCCCGCCAGGGGGAATGAGCAGTTCTTC. Protein: CASSLDPARGNEQFF. The full variable domain, in which reference TRBV11-3 and TRBJ2-1 provide the parts outside the CDR3, is EAGVVQSPRYKIIEKKQPVAFWCNPISGHNTLYWYLQNLGQGPELLIRYENEEAVDDSQLPKDRFSAERLKGVDSTLKIQPAELGDSAVYLCASSLDPARGNEQFFGPGTRLTVL.

This clonotype was recorded many times. This chain uses TRBV6-2 or TRBV6-3 with TRBJ1-5; TRBD1 agrees at 7 bases. Unmatched junction bases numbered 2, after V lost 6 bases and J lost 0 bases. The CDR3 loop spans 14 amino acids. Germline lookup yields CDR1 MNHEY and CDR2 SVGEGT. The CDR3 DNA reads as TGTGCCAGCAGAGGGGGCTCTAGCAATCAGCCCCAGCATTTT. It is translated as CASRGGSSNQPQHF.

This clonotype has ten or more counts. The chain is built from TRBV10-3 and TRBJ2-1, with D hard to call. V was trimmed by 4 bases and J by 7 bases, leaving 8 bases between them. The germline V gene has CDR1 ENHRY and CDR2 SYGVKD. This CDR3 region has 12 residues. CDR3 bases: TGTGCCATCAGTGTAACGGCGAATGAGCAGTTCTTC. Translation gives CAISVTANEQFF.

This clonotype was seen at least ten times. This sequence joins TRBV4-1 and TRBJ1-1, with D uncertain. The CDR3 runs 13 residues. Per germline, CDR1 MGHRA and CDR2 YSYEKL. V was trimmed by 0 bases and J by 5 bases, leaving 7 bases between them. The DNA for the CDR3 is TGCGCCAGCAGCCAAGATTCCAGGACTGAAGCTTTCTTT. Translation gives CASSQDSRTEAFF.

This clonotype showed up many times. This chain links TRBV19 with TRBJ2-2; TRBD2 matches at 7 bases. Losses at the gene ends were 7 bases for V and 6 bases for J; bases not matched to a gene: 14. There are 16 residues in the CDR3. Germline assignment: CDR1 LNHDA and CDR2 SQIVND (reference sequence). This CDR3 reads CASTPRPAGRSGELFF. The CDR3 DNA reads as TGTGCCAGTACCCCTCGGCCAGCCGGGAGGTCCGGGGAGCTGTTTTTT. Combining the CDR3 with reference TRBV19 and TRBJ2-2 gives the whole variable domain DGGITQSPKYLFRKEGQNVTLSCEQNLNHDAMYWYRQDPGQGLRLIYYSQIVNDFQKGDIAEGYSVSREKKESFPLTVTSAQKNPTAFYLCASTPRPAGRSGELFFGEGSRLTVL.

This clonotype occurred many times. The chain links TRBV6-5 to TRBJ2-3, with 9 bases identical to TRBD2. This CDR3 comprises 15 residues. The germline V gene encodes CDR1 MNHEY and CDR2 SVGAGI. With V trimmed by 6 bases and J by 4 bases, 8 bases remained unmatched. CDR3 amino acids: CASRQGLAYPDTQYF. The CDR3 DNA reads as TGTGCCAGCAGGCAGGGACTAGCTTACCCAGATACGCAGTATTTT.

This clonotype came up many times. V is TRBV6-2 or TRBV6-3 and J is TRBJ2-1; the D is unclear. The ends were cut back, 4 bases at V and 10 bases at J, with 14 bases in the middle. The CDR3 consists of 13 residues. The germline V gene encodes CDR1 MNHEY and CDR2 SVGEGT. CDR3 in amino acids: CASSSDSSREQFF. The CDR3, as DNA: TGTGCCAGCAGTTCCGATTCGAGCCGGGAGCAGTTCTTC.

This chain links TRBV2 with TRBJ1-4; D gene ambiguous. The CDR3 spans 11 residues. CDR1 is SNHLY and CDR2 is FYNNEI in the germline V gene. The V and J ends lost 5 bases and 7 bases respectively, with 5 bases between them. CDR3 nucleotides: TGTGCCAGCAGTTTCGGTGAAAAACTGTTTTTT. This sequence encodes CASSFGEKLFF.

This clonotype was observed at least ten times. V is TRBV19 and J is TRBJ1-1; 7 nucleotides align to TRBD1. Germline CDR1 reads LNHDA; CDR2 reads SQIVND (reference sequence). The V segment lost 7 bases and the J segment 0 bases; nucleotides outside the gene matches: 5. The length of the CDR3 is 14 residues. The CDR3 DNA reads TGTGCCAGTATCTGGACAGGCCTGAACACTGAAGCTTTCTTT. This gives the protein CASIWTGLNTEAFF.

This clonotype was found many times. V is TRBV12-3 or TRBV12-4 and J is TRBJ2-1; 9 positions match TRBD2. The CDR3 is 16 residues long. V was pared by 5 bases and J by 6 bases, with 11 bases of the junction left unmatched. CDR3 coding DNA: TGTGCCAGCAGTCCACTGATAGCGGGAGAAGGCAATGAGCAGTTCTTC. Its translation is CASSPLIAGEGNEQFF.